The 11 T cell receptor beta chains reported below all come from one sample, sequenced in a study of blood T cells in healthy people across ages (dated by TCRdb to 2013 to 2016). Library method: 5' RACE. Sequencing was performed on an Illumina HiSeq 2500. The second PCR ran for about 7 to 11 cycles and used a J-beta primer mix along with a sample-barcoded 5' primer. TCRdb passed the public sequencing reads through fastp at Q25 and MiXCR, retaining productive beta sequences. Entries that share a CDR3 protein sequence are merged under the most common genes and DNA. This sample lists hundreds of thousands of distinct CDR3 sequences; 58% were detected once. The leading ten clones occupy approximately 21% of the sample. The sequenced sample was blood. These receptors originate from a man between 25 and 39 years old in good health.

This chain joins TRBV6-5 and TRBJ2-1; 15 nucleotides line up with TRBD2. Germline CDR1 MNHEY, CDR2 SVGAGI. CDR3 length: 16 residues. The V segment lost 6 bases and the J segment 9 bases; nucleotides outside the gene matches: 9. CDR3: CASSHGLAGGGLEQFF. CDR3 bases: TGTGCCAGCAGCCACGGACTAGCGGGAGGGGGCCTTGAGCAGTTCTTC.

The CDR3 loop reads CASKAPRLAGYNEQFF. The CDR3 bases are TGTGCCAGCAAAGCGCCCCGGCTAGCGGGGTACAATGAGCAGTTCTTC. The chain has TRBV6-5 and TRBJ2-1; 9 bases are a match to TRBD2. The CDR3 runs to 16 residues. CDR1 is MNHEY and CDR2 is SVGAGI in the germline V gene. V dropped 7 bases and J dropped 4; count of bases not matched to a gene: 11.

V gene TRBV10-3 combines with J gene TRBJ2-1; 11 bases map to TRBD1. The CDR3 contains 12 residues. V shed 11 bases and J 8 bases; nucleotides not matched to a gene: 5. Germline V lookup: CDR1 ENHRY, CDR2 SYGVKD. The CDR3 protein is CAAGTGGYEQFF. Written as DNA, the CDR3 is TGTGCCGCCGGGACAGGGGGGTATGAGCAGTTCTTC.

This rearrangement joins TRBV6-1 to TRBJ2-5; 12 bases are shared with TRBD1. The CDR3 is 15 amino acids. Germline V gene sequence: CDR1 MNHNS, CDR2 SASEGT. Trimming removed 5 bases from V and 2 bases from J; junction bases left unmatched: 3. The CDR3 DNA sequence: TGTGCCAGCAGTCGGGACAGGGGGCTACAAGAGACCCAGTACTTC. As protein: CASSRDRGLQETQYF.

A note on this clonotype: At one end the junction does not follow the germline gene, possibly because of a read error. V usage is TRBV3-1 and J usage is TRBJ2-7; D gene uncertain. Germline V CDR1 and CDR2: LGHDT, YNNKEL (reference sequence). This CDR3 has 14 amino acids. CDR3 nucleotides: TGTGCCAGCAGCCAAGAATATCTCTCCCACGAGCAGTACTTC. Translating it yields CASSQEYLSHEQYF.

The chain has TRBV5-5 and TRBJ1-2; a possible D gene is TRBD1 (5 bases). V gave up 0 bases and J gave up 8 bases, with 20 bases separating them. Germline values: CDR1 SGHKS, CDR2 YYEKEE (reference sequence). This CDR3 comprises 16 residues. The CDR3 bases are TGTGCCAGCAGCTTGGGGCAGGGATTCTGGGCGGAGGGCTACACCTTC. It is translated as CASSLGQGFWAEGYTF.

The rearrangement uses TRBV20-1 and TRBJ2-7; perhaps TRBD1 as D (6 bases). The DNA end is a closer match to TRBJ2-5, so the J assignment may be wrong. This CDR3 region has 15 residues. Germline V gene lookup returns CDR1 DFQATT and CDR2 SNEGSKA (reference sequence). CDR3 amino acids: CSAVPGTTGPETQYF. The CDR3 nucleotides are TGCAGTGCTGTCCCCGGGACAACCGGTCCGGAGACCCAGTACTTC.

This clonotype has a handful of counts. The rearrangement links TRBV7-3 to TRBJ2-7, with a tentative D call TRBD2 (5 bases). Trimming left V 3 bases short and J 7 bases short, with 25 bases between. Germline CDR1 and CDR2: SGHTA and FQGTGA. This CDR3 contains 17 residues. CDR3 nucleotides: TGTGCCAGCAGCTTCTTCGCGGTAAGCGGAGCTGACAATGAGCAGTACTTC. Its protein product is CASSFFAVSGADNEQYF.

This clonotype has only a few counts. This chain links TRBV27 with TRBJ2-5; maybe TRBD2 (6 bases). This CDR3 is built from 12 residues. Germline V gene sequence: CDR1 MNHEY, CDR2 SMNVEV (reference sequence). V was shortened by 7 bases and J by 5 bases, with 11 bases between the two germline ends. The CDR3 region is CASKRAGETQYF. Written as DNA, the CDR3 is TGTGCCAGCAAGCGGGCAGGGGAGACCCAGTACTTC.

The chain uses TRBV7-9 and TRBJ2-5, with no clear D. The DNA end is more similar to TRBJ2-7, so the J call may be wrong. Germline CDR1 and CDR2: SEHNR and FQNEAQ (reference sequence). The CDR3 totals 15 residues. CDR3 bases: TGTGCCAGCAGATCCCCCGGCGTCGGGTGGGACGAGCAGTACTTC. Translated: CASRSPGVGWDEQYF.

The chain has TRBV7-9 and TRBJ1-5; no firm D call. V was shortened by 4 bases and J by 13 bases, with 17 bases between the two germline ends. This CDR3 contains 13 residues. From germline, CDR1 is SEHNR and CDR2 FQNEAQ (reference sequence). This CDR3 is CASSSPAESVQHF. The CDR3 nucleotides read TGTGCCAGCAGCTCCCCTGCGGAGTCAGTTCAGCATTTT. Looking up the rest from reference TRBV7-9 and TRBJ1-5 gives the full variable domain: DTGVSQNPRHKITKRGQNVTFRCDPISEHNRLYWYRQTLGQGPEFLTYFQNEAQLEKSRLLSDRFSAERPKGSFSTLEIQRTEQGDSAMYLCASSSPAESVQHFGDGTRLSIL.